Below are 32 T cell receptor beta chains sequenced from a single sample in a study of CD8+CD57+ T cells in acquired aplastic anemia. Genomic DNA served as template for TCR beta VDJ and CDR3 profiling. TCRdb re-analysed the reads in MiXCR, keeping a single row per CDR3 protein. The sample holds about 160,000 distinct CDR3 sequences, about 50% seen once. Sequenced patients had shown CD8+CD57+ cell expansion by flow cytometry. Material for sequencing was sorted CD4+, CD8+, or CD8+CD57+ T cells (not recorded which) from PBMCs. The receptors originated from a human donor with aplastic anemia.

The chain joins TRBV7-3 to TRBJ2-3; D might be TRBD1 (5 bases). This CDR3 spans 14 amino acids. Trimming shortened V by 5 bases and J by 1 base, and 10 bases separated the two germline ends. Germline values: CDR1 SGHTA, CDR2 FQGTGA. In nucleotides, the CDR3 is TGTGCCAGCAGCCCACAAGGGGGCACAGATACGCAGTATTTT. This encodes CASSPQGGTDTQYF.

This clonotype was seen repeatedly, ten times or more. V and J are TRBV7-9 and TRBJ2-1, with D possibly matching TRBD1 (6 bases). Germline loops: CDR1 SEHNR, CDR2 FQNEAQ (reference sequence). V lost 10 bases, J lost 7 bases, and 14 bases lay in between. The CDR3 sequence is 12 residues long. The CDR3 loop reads CATAQGLNEQFF. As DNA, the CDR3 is TGTGCCACCGCACAGGGATTAAATGAGCAGTTCTTC.

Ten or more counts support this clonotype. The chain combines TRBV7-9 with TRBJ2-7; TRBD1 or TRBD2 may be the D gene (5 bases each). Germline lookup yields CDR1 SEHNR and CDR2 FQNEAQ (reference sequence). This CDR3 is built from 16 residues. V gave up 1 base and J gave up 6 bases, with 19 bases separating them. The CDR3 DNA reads TGTGCCAGCAGCTTAGAGGAGGCGCAGGGTTGGGGCGAGCAGTACTTC. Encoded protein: CASSLEEAQGWGEQYF.

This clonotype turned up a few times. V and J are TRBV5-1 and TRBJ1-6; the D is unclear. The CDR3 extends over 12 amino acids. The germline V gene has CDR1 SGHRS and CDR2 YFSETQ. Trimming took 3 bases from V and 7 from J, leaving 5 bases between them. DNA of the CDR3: TGCGCCAGCAGCTGGGAGAATTCACCCCTCCACTTT. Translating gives CASSWENSPLHF. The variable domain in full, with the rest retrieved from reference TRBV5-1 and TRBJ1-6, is KAGVTQTPRYLIKTRGQQVTLSCSPISGHRSVSWYQQTPGQGLQFLFEYFSETQRNKGNFPGRFSGRQFSNSRSEMNVSTLELGDSALYLCASSWENSPLHFGNGTRLTVT.

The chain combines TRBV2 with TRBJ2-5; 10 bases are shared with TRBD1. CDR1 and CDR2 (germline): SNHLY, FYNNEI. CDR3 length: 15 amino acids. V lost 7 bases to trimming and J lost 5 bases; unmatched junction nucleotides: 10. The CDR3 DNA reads TGTGCCAGCATGATGGGGACAGGGGCATGGGAGACCCAGTACTTC. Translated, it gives CASMMGTGAWETQYF.

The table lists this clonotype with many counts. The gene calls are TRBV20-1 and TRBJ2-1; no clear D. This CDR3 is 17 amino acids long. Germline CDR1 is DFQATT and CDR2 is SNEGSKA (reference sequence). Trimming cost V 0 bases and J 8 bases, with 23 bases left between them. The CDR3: CSARDRTPLELEDEQFF. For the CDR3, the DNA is TGCAGTGCTAGAGATAGAACCCCCCTAGAGCTCGAGGATGAGCAGTTCTTC.

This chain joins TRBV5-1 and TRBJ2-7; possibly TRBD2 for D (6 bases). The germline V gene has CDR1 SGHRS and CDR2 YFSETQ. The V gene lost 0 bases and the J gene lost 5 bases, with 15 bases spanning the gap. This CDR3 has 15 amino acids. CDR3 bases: TGCGCCAGCAGCTTGGGCGGGGACGGCGTGAACGAGCAGTACTTC. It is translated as CASSLGGDGVNEQYF.

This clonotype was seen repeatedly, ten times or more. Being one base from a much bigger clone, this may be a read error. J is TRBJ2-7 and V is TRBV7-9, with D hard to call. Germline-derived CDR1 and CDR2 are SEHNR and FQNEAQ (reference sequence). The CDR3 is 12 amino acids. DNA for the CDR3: TGTGCCAGCAGCTTAGGCCTGTACGGGCAGTACTTC. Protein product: CASSLGLYGQYF.

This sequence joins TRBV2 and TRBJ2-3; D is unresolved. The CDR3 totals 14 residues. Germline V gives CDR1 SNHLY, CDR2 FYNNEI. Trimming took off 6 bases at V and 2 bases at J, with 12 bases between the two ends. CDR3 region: CASSALRATDTQYF. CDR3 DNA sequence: TGTGCCAGCAGCGCTCTTCGAGCCACAGATACGCAGTATTTT. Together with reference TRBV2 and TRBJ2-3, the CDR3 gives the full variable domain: EPEVTQTPSHQVTQMGQEVILRCVPISNHLYFYWYRQILGQKVEFLVSFYNNEISEKSEIFDDQFSVERPDGSNFTLKIRSTKLEDSAMYFCASSALRATDTQYFGPGTRLTVL.

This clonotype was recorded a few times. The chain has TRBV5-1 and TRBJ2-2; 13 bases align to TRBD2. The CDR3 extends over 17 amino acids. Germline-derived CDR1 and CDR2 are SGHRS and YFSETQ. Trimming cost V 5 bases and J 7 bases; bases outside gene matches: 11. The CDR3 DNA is TGCGCCAGCAGTTATGGACTAGCGGGAGCCCCGGGCGGGGAGCTGTTTTTT. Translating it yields CASSYGLAGAPGGELFF.

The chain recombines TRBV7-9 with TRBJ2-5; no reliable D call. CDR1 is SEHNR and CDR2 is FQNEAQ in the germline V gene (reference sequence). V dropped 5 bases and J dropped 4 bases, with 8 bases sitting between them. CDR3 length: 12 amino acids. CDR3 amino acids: CASSRTGETQYF. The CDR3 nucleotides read TGTGCCAGCAGCCGAACTGGAGAGACCCAGTACTTC.

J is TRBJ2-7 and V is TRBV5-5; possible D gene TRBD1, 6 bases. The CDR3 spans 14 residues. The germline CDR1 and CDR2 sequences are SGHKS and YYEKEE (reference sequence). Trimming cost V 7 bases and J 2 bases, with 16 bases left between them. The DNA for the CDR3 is TGTGCCAGCCGGCTACAGGGACGCCCCTACGAGCAGTACTTC. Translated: CASRLQGRPYEQYF.

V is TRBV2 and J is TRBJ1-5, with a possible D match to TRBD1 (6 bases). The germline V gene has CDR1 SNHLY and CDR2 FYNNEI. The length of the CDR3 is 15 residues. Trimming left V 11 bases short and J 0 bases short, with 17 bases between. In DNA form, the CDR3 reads TGTGCCGGCGCGGGGCAGGGGATTAGCAATCAGCCCCAGCATTTT. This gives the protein CAGAGQGISNQPQHF.

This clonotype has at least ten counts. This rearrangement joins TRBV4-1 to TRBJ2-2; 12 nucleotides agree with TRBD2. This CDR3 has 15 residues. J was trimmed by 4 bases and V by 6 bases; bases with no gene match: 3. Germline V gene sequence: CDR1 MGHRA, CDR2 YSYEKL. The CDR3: CASRLAGGGTGELFF. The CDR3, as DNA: TGCGCCAGCAGACTAGCGGGAGGTGGCACCGGGGAGCTGTTTTTT.

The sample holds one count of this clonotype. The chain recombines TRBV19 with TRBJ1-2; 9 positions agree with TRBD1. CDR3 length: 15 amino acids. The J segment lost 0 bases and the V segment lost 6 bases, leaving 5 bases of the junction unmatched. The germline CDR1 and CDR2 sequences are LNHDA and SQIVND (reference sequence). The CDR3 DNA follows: TGTGCCAGTAGAAAGGGACAGGGAGCTAACTATGGCTACACCTTC. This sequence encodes CASRKGQGANYGYTF.

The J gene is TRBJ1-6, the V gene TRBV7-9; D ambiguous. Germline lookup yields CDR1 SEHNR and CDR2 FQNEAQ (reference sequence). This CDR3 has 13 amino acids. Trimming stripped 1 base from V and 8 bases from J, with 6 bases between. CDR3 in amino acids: CASSLGSHSPLHF. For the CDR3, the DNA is TGTGCCAGCAGCTTAGGAAGTCATTCACCCCTCCACTTT.

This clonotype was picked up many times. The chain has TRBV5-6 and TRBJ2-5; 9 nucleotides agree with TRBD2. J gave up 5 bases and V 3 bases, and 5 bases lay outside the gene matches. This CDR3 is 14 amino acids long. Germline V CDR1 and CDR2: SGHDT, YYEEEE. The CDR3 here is CASSSGTSFETQYF. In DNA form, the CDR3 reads TGTGCCAGCAGCTCCGGGACTAGCTTTGAGACCCAGTACTTC.

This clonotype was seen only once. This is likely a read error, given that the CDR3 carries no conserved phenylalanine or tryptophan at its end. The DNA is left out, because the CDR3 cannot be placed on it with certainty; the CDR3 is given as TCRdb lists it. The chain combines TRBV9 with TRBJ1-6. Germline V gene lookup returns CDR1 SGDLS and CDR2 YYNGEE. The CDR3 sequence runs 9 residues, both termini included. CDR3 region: CASSVDGRV.

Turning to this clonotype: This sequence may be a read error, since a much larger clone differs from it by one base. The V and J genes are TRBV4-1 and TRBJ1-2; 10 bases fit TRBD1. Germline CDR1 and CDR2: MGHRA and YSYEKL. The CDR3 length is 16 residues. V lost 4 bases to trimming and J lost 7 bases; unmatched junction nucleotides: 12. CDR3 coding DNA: TGCGCCAGCAGCCCGGGACAGGGGATCCTTGTCTCTGGCTACACCTTC. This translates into CASSPGQGILVSGYTF.

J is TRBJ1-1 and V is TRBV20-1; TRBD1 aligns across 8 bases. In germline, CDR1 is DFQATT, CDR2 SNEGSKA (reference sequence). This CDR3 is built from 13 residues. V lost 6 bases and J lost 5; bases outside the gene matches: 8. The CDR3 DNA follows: TGCAGTGCCCGACGGACAGGGCGGACTGAAGCTTTCTTT. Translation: CSARRTGRTEAFF.

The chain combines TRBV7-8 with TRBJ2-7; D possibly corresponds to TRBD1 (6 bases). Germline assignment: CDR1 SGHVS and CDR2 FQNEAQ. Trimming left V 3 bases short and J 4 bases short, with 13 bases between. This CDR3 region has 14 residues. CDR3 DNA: TGTGCCAGCAGCTTCCGGGACAACCCTTACGAGCAGTACTTC. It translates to CASSFRDNPYEQYF.

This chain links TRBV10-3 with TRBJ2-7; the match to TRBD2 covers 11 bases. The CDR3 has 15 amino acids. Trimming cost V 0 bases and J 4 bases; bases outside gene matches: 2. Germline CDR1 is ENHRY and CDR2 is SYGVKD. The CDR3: CAISESTSGAYEQYF. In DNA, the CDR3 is TGTGCCATCAGTGAGTCGACTAGCGGGGCTTACGAGCAGTACTTC.

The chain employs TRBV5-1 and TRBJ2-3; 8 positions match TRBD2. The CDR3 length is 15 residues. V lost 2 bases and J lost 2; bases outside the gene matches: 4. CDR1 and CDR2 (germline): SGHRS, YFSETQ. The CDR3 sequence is CASSLSTSVTDTQYF. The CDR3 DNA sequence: TGCGCCAGCAGCTTATCGACTAGCGTCACAGATACGCAGTATTTT.

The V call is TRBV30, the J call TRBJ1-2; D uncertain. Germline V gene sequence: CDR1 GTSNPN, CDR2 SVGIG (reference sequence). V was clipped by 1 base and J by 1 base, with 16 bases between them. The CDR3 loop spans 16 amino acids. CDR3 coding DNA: TGTGCCTGGAGTGGTATAGCCAAGCATTTTAACTATGGCTACACCTTC. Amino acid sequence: CAWSGIAKHFNYGYTF.

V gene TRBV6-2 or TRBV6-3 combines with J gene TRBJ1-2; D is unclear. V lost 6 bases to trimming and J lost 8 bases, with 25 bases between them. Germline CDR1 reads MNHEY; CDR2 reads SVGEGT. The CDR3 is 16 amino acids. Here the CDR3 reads CASSPDVEARLLGYTF. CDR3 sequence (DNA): TGTGCCAGCAGCCCCGACGTTGAGGCGCGATTATTAGGCTACACCTTC.

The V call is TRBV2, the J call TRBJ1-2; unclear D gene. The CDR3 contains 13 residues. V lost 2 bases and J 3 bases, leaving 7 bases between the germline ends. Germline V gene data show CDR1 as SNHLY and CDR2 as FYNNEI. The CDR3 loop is CASSELAYYGYTF. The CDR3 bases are TGTGCCAGCAGTGAACTGGCCTACTATGGCTACACCTTC.

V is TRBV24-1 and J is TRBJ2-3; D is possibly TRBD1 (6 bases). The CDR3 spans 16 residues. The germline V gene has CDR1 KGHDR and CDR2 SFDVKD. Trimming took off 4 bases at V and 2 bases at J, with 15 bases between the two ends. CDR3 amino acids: CATSDRDTEYTDTQYF. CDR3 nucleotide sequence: TGTGCCACCAGTGACAGGGACACGGAATACACAGATACGCAGTATTTT.

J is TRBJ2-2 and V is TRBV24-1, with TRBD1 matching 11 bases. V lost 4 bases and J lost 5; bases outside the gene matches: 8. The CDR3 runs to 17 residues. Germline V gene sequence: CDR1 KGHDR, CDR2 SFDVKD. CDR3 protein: CATSDPRGTGGTGELFF. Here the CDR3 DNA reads TGTGCCACCAGTGACCCGCGTGGGACAGGGGGTACCGGGGAGCTGTTTTTT.

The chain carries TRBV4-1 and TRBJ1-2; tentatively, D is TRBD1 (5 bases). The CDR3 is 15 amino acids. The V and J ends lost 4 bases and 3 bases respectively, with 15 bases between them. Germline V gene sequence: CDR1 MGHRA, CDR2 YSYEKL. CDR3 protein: CASSPIPGTDYGYTF. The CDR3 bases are TGCGCCAGCAGCCCCATACCTGGGACGGACTATGGCTACACCTTC.

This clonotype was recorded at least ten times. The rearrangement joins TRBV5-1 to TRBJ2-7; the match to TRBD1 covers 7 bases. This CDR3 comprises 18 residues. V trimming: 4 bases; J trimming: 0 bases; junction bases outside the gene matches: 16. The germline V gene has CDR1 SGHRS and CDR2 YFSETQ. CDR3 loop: CASSATFDRVGFSYEQYF. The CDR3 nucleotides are TGCGCCAGCAGCGCGACATTTGACAGGGTAGGCTTCTCCTACGAGCAGTACTTC.

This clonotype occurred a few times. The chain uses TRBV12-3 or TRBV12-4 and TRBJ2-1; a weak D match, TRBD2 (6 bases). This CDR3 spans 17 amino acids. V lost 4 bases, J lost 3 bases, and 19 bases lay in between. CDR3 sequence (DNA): TGTGCCAGCAGTTCAATATGGGGAGGAGGGTTCTACAATGAGCAGTTCTTC. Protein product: CASSSIWGGGFYNEQFF.

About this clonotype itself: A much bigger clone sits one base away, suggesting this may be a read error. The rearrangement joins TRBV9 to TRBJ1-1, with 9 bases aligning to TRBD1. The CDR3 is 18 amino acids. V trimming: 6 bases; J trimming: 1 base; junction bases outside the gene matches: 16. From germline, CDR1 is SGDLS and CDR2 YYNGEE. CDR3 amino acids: CASNRGATGGDPNTEAFF. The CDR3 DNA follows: TGTGCCAGCAACAGGGGAGCAACAGGGGGCGACCCGAACACTGAAGCTTTCTTT.